These 15 T cell receptor beta chains came from one sample sequenced in a study of graft-versus-host responses after intestinal transplantation. Sequenced by immunoSEQ multiplex PCR; TCRdb stores in-frame clones only, minus some. The sample lists approximately 75,000 clones; around 91% were seen once. These TCRs are of unknown antigen specificity. Material: unstimulated CD8+ T cells sorted from spleen or lymph node cells, obtained before transplant. All receptors derive from a human donor who was the organ donor for an intestinal transplant.

The chain employs TRBV28 and TRBJ1-5; no definite D call. The ends were cut back, 2 bases at V and 7 bases at J, with 3 bases in the middle. Germline V lookup: CDR1 MDHEN, CDR2 SYDVKM. The CDR3 is 11 residues long. The CDR3 sequence is CASSLGQPQHF. In nucleotides, the CDR3 is TGTGCCAGCAGTTTAGGCCAGCCCCAGCATTTT. Supplemented by reference TRBV28 and TRBJ1-5, the full variable domain reads DVKVTQSSRYLVKRTGEKVFLECVQDMDHENMFWYRQDPGLGLRLIYFSYDVKMKEKGDIPEGYSVSREKKERFSLILESASTNQTSMYLCASSLGQPQHFGDGTRLSIL.

The sample holds a few counts of this clone. This chain uses TRBV5-1 with TRBJ2-5, with D hard to call. The germline V gene has CDR1 SGHRS and CDR2 YFSETQ. The CDR3 totals 13 residues. Trimming stripped 4 bases from V and 4 bases from J, with 11 bases between. The CDR3 bases are TGCGCCAGCAGCGCTGACACCGGAGAGACCCAGTACTTC. Translation: CASSADTGETQYF.

The chain recombines TRBV28 with TRBJ2-6, with 8 bases aligning to TRBD1. The germline V gene has CDR1 MDHEN and CDR2 SYDVKM. Losses at the gene ends were 7 bases for V and 2 bases for J; bases not matched to a gene: 16. CDR3 length equals 19 residues. DNA of the CDR3: TGTGCCAGCAACCGGGGATTCGACAGGGGTTGGGCTGGGGCCAACGTCCTGACTTTC. This sequence encodes CASNRGFDRGWAGANVLTF. Combining the CDR3 with reference TRBV28 and TRBJ2-6 gives the whole variable domain DVKVTQSSRYLVKRTGEKVFLECVQDMDHENMFWYRQDPGLGLRLIYFSYDVKMKEKGDIPEGYSVSREKKERFSLILESASTNQTSMYLCASNRGFDRGWAGANVLTFGAGSRLTVL.

The rearrangement joins TRBV5-6 to TRBJ1-1; 8 bases line up with TRBD1. The CDR3 is made up of 15 amino acids. Germline values: CDR1 SGHDT, CDR2 YYEEEE. With 4 bases clipped from V and 3 bases from J, the junction kept 8 bases outside the gene matches. CDR3 region: CASSPVAGGDTEAFF. The CDR3 DNA reads as TGTGCCAGCAGCCCCGTAGCAGGGGGCGACACTGAAGCTTTCTTT.

Only one count was recorded for this clone. The gene calls are TRBV28 and TRBJ1-1; D remains unclear. V lost 4 bases and J 0 bases, leaving 15 bases between the germline ends. Per the germline V gene, CDR1 is MDHEN and CDR2 is SYDVKM. The CDR3 is 16 residues long. The CDR3 DNA reads TGTGCCAGCAGTTATGGAGGACGGCTCATGAACACTGAAGCTTTCTTT. Translating it yields CASSYGGRLMNTEAFF.

V is TRBV4-2 and J is TRBJ2-6; a possible D gene is TRBD2 (5 bases). The V gene's germline CDR1 is LGHNA and CDR2 YNFKEQ. Deletions cut 0 bases from V and 0 bases from J, with 6 bases between. This CDR3 is built from 16 residues. CDR3 coding DNA: TGTGCCAGCAGCCAAGACGGACTCTCTGGGGCCAACGTCCTGACTTTC. Translated: CASSQDGLSGANVLTF.

V usage is TRBV13 and J usage is TRBJ2-2, with TRBD2 as a possible D gene (6 bases). CDR1 PRHDT and CDR2 FYEKMQ come from the germline V gene (reference sequence). Trimming took off 6 bases at V and 1 base at J, with 15 bases between the two ends. There are 16 residues in the CDR3. CDR3 nucleotide sequence: TGTGCCAGCAGTCGGGAGCTAGCTCAGAACACCGGGGAGCTGTTTTTT. This sequence encodes CASSRELAQNTGELFF.

The J gene is TRBJ2-5, the V gene TRBV9; D may be TRBD2 (5 bases). The V end was cut by 0 bases, the J end by 5 bases, with 11 bases between. There are 14 residues in the CDR3. CDR1 and CDR2 (germline): SGDLS, YYNGEE. CDR3 loop: CASSVAEGLETQYF. The CDR3 DNA follows: TGTGCCAGCAGCGTAGCAGAGGGTCTGGAGACCCAGTACTTC.

This chain uses TRBV4-1 with TRBJ2-3, with TRBD2 matching over 8 bases. J gave up 0 bases and V 0 bases, and 11 bases lay outside the gene matches. The CDR3 is 19 residues long. Germline loops: CDR1 MGHRA, CDR2 YSYEKL. In DNA form, the CDR3 reads TGCGCCAGCAGCCAAGAAGGAATAGCGGGATCTACTAGCACAGATACGCAGTATTTT. The encoded protein is CASSQEGIAGSTSTDTQYF.

This rearrangement joins TRBV4-1 to TRBJ2-3, with 8 bases aligning to TRBD2. The germline gives CDR1 MGHRA, CDR2 YSYEKL. The J segment lost 6 bases and the V segment lost 2 bases, leaving 10 bases of the junction unmatched. This CDR3 has 16 residues. The CDR3 DNA reads TGCGCCAGCAGCCAATGGGCCGGGGGGGCCGGGGATACGCAGTATTTT. This gives the protein CASSQWAGGAGDTQYF.

This chain uses TRBV6-5 with TRBJ2-7; the D gene is possibly TRBD1 (6 bases). V shed 6 bases and J shed 5 bases, with 14 bases lying between them. The CDR3 spans 13 residues. Germline values: CDR1 MNHEY, CDR2 SVGAGI. CDR3 loop: CASRTSTGDEQYV. The DNA of the CDR3 is TGTGCCAGCAGAACATCGACAGGTGACGAGCAGTACGTC.

The CDR3 sequence is CASSLGGREETQYF. CDR3 coding DNA: TGTGCCAGCAGCTTAGGGGGCCGTGAGGAGACCCAGTACTTC. The gene calls are TRBV11-3 and TRBJ2-5; TRBD1 might be the D (5 bases). Germline V gene data show CDR1 as SGHNT and CDR2 as YENEEA. V lost 1 base and J 5 bases, leaving 11 bases between the germline ends. This CDR3 is 14 amino acids long.

This sequence joins TRBV7-9 and TRBJ2-7, with D unclear. CDR1 is SEHNR and CDR2 is FQNEAQ in the germline V gene (reference sequence). The V and J ends lost 1 base and 7 bases respectively, with 11 bases between them. This CDR3 is built from 13 residues. CDR3 in amino acids: CASSLGDLSEQYV. For the CDR3, the DNA is TGTGCCAGCAGCTTAGGTGACTTGTCGGAGCAGTACGTC.

The chain links TRBV7-6 to TRBJ2-7, with D hard to call. Germline lookup yields CDR1 SGHVS and CDR2 FNYEAQ. The CDR3 extends over 14 amino acids. V was clipped by 2 bases and J by 2 bases, with 10 bases between them. This CDR3 is CASSLFGGAYEQYV. The CDR3 bases are TGTGCCAGCAGCTTATTTGGCGGCGCCTACGAGCAGTACGTC.

The rearrangement links TRBV19 to TRBJ1-2; D gene ambiguous. Germline CDR1 reads LNHDA; CDR2 reads SQIVND (reference sequence). V was trimmed by 5 bases and J by 4 bases, leaving 14 bases between them. The CDR3 sequence is 14 residues long. The CDR3, as DNA: TGTGCCAGTAGTTTGTCGGAGCGGTCCTATGGCTACACCTTC. Protein: CASSLSERSYGYTF.